This T cell receptor beta chain originates from a study of tissue T cells after allogeneic stem cell transplantation. Time point reported: mouse harvest day 14 after allogeneic transplant. Mouse grafts combined 10^7 T-cell-depleted bone marrow cells with 10^6 splenic CD5+ T cells. Tissues came from B6→BALB/c major-mismatch GVHD mice at day 7 or 14. In regard to this clone: Genes and germline are mouse. The read is 1 residue too short to cover the CDR3 end, so that end is filled in from the germline J gene.

Data came from immunoSEQ multiplex PCR; TCRdb stores just in-frame clones and leaves some out. This table has approximately 2,100 clones, under 55% appearing once. This CDR3 region has 15 residues. V shed 1 base and J 2 bases; nucleotides not matched to a gene: 2. CDR1 SGHSA and CDR2 FRNQAP come from the germline V gene. This sequence originates from a female BALB/c mouse given C57BL/6 T cells with graft-versus-host disease after an allogeneic hematopoietic cell transplant. The chain combines TRBV16 with TRBJ1-3, with 7 bases that match TRBD1. Sequencing was done on a sample of liver tissue. CDR3 DNA (partial): TGTGCAAGCAGCTTAGGAGGGGGCGCTGGAAATACGCTCTAT. This encodes CASSLGGGAGNTLY. The full CDR3 reads CASSLGGGAGNTLYF. Based on the CDR3 plus reference TRBV16 and TRBJ1-3, the full variable domain is NAGVIQTPRHKVTGKGQEATLWCEPISGHSAVFWYRQTIVQGLEFLTYFRNQAPIDDSGMPKERFSAQMPNQSHSTLKIQSTQPQDSAVYLCASSLGGGAGNTLYFGEGSRLIVV.